The 25 T cell receptor beta chains below were found in one sample sequenced in a study of CD8 T cells in ankylosing spondylitis. Findings and caveats of the study: Characteristic of ankylosing spondylitis blood, it appeared, was a TCR beta motif comprising fewer than 10 highly homologous variants.

MiXCR, run by TCRdb on the 5' RACE reads, gives a single entry per CDR3 protein. Counted here are some 220,000 distinct CDR3 sequences, around 6.6% occurring once; the ten biggest clones make up approximately 14%. These receptors lack a known antigen. The material sequenced was blood, either unsorted or a sorted T cell fraction (not recorded which). Receptors were obtained from a male donor with ankylosing spondylitis.

This clonotype was picked up many times. V is TRBV29-1 and J is TRBJ2-7, with a tentative D call TRBD1 (5 bases). Per germline, CDR1 SQVTM and CDR2 ANQGSEA. This CDR3 region has 13 residues. Trimming pared 3 bases from V and 0 bases from J, leaving 9 bases between. CDR3 DNA: TGCAGCGTTGAGGACACCCTCTCCTACGAGCAGTACTTC. This encodes CSVEDTLSYEQYF.

This clonotype was seen ten or more times. V is TRBV4-3 and J is TRBJ2-5, with 9 bases fitting TRBD1. V dropped 5 bases and J dropped 2; count of bases not matched to a gene: 9. The CDR3 has 16 residues. Germline CDR1 LGHNA, CDR2 YSLEER. The CDR3 protein is CASSYWTGALQETQYF. CDR3 coding DNA: TGCGCCAGCAGCTATTGGACAGGGGCCTTACAAGAGACCCAGTACTTC.

This clonotype was detected many times. The chain recombines TRBV27 with TRBJ2-1; 13 bases align to TRBD2. CDR1 is MNHEY, CDR2 SMNVEV, per germline (reference sequence). There are 17 residues in the CDR3. V dropped 5 bases and J dropped 0; count of bases not matched to a gene: 4. The CDR3 loop is CASSPGLAGPSYNEQFF. The CDR3 DNA is TGTGCCAGCAGTCCGGGACTAGCGGGACCCTCCTACAATGAGCAGTTCTTC.

This clonotype was seen at least ten times. The chain recombines TRBV4-1 with TRBJ1-1, with D perhaps TRBD1 (6 bases). This CDR3 has 16 residues. CDR1 and CDR2 (germline): MGHRA, YSYEKL. Trimming took off 2 bases at V and 0 bases at J, with 13 bases between the two ends. The CDR3 here is CASSQLQGSMNTEAFF. CDR3 nucleotides: TGCGCCAGCAGCCAACTACAGGGATCCATGAACACTGAAGCTTTCTTT.

This clonotype was found many times. This rearrangement joins TRBV12-3 or TRBV12-4 to TRBJ2-2, with D unclear. Deletions cut 3 bases from V and 6 bases from J, with 8 bases between. The CDR3 covers 13 residues. The DNA for the CDR3 is TGTGCCAGCAGTTTTTGGGTACCCGGGGAGCTGTTTTTT. Amino acid sequence: CASSFWVPGELFF.

This clonotype has ten or more counts. The genes are TRBV7-9 and TRBJ2-1, with D possibly called TRBD1 or TRBD2 (6 bases each). Germline V gene data show CDR1 as SEHNR and CDR2 as FQNEAQ (reference sequence). The CDR3 has 13 residues. Deletions cut 5 bases from V and 7 bases from J, with 12 bases between. For the CDR3, the DNA is TGTGCCAGCAGCCCAGGGGCGGGGAATGAGCAGTTCTTC. Translation: CASSPGAGNEQFF. Full variable domain (remainder filled in from reference TRBV7-9 and TRBJ2-1): DTGVSQNPRHKITKRGQNVTFRCDPISEHNRLYWYRQTLGQGPEFLTYFQNEAQLEKSRLLSDRFSAERPKGSFSTLEIQRTEQGDSAMYLCASSPGAGNEQFFGPGTRLTVL.

This clonotype was observed a handful of times. The junction departs from germline at one end; a sequencing error may be responsible. The chain uses TRBV12-3 or TRBV12-4 and TRBJ2-3, with D tentatively TRBD2 (5 bases). This CDR3 comprises 15 residues. The CDR3 sequence: CVSRNRESRTDTQYF. The CDR3 DNA reads TGTGTCAGCAGAAATAGGGAGAGCCGCACAGATACGCAGTATTTT.

This clonotype was seen ten or more times. CDR3 DNA: TGTGCCAGCAGCACCACAGGACAGGCCAACTATGGCTACACCTTC. It translates to CASSTTGQANYGYTF. The rearrangement joins TRBV28 to TRBJ1-2, with 7 bases that match TRBD1. CDR1 and CDR2 (germline): MDHEN, SYDVKM. This CDR3 is 15 amino acids long. The V segment lost 6 bases and the J segment 2 bases; nucleotides outside the gene matches: 9.

The chain joins TRBV7-2 to TRBJ2-1; D remains unclear. The germline CDR1 and CDR2 sequences are SGHTA and FQGNSA. Trimming stripped 2 bases from V and 7 bases from J, with 12 bases between. The length of the CDR3 is 14 residues. The CDR3 sequence: CASSLRISSNEQFF. CDR3 nucleotide sequence: TGTGCCAGCAGCTTACGGATTAGTTCGAATGAGCAGTTCTTC.

This clonotype has more than one count but fewer than ten. The chain carries TRBV13 and TRBJ2-5, with 12 bases aligning to TRBD2. The CDR3 runs 17 residues. The germline V gene has CDR1 PRHDT and CDR2 FYEKMQ (reference sequence). V was clipped by 1 base and J by 5 bases; unmatched bases: 8. CDR3 sequence reads: CASSLVASGRAKETQYF. The CDR3 region has the DNA TGTGCCAGCAGCTTAGTTGCTAGCGGGAGGGCCAAGGAGACCCAGTACTTC.

This clonotype showed up many times. V is TRBV10-3 and J is TRBJ2-7; a weak D match, TRBD1 (6 bases). CDR3 length: 14 amino acids. The germline V gene encodes CDR1 ENHRY and CDR2 SYGVKD. With 7 bases removed from V and 3 bases from J, the gap between germline ends came to 16 bases. For the CDR3, the DNA is TGTGCCATCAAGACCGGGACAAACCACTACGAGCAGTACTTC. Translating it yields CAIKTGTNHYEQYF.

This clonotype was picked up many times. The J gene is TRBJ2-1, the V gene TRBV14, with 7 bases matching TRBD1. Trimming at V came to 4 bases and at J to 0 bases, leaving 9 bases not matched to a gene. CDR1 and CDR2 from the germline V gene are SGHDN and FVKESK. The CDR3 has 17 residues. The CDR3 region is CASSPYPGTASYNEQFF. The CDR3 DNA sequence: TGTGCCAGCAGCCCATACCCCGGGACAGCCTCCTACAATGAGCAGTTCTTC. The entire variable domain, with the rest obtained from reference TRBV14 and TRBJ2-1, is as follows: EAGVTQFPSHSVIEKGQTVTLRCDPISGHDNLYWYRRVMGKEIKFLLHFVKESKQDESGMPNNRFLAERTGGTYSTLKVQPAELEDSGVYFCASSPYPGTASYNEQFFGPGTRLTVL.

This clonotype was detected many times. The chain uses TRBV24-1 and TRBJ2-3; perhaps TRBD1 as D (5 bases). In germline, CDR1 is KGHDR, CDR2 SFDVKD. This CDR3 region has 15 residues. V gave up 3 bases and J gave up 2 bases, with 11 bases separating them. CDR3 region: CATSDRDSPTDTQYF. The CDR3 bases are TGTGCCACCAGTGATCGAGACAGTCCCACAGATACGCAGTATTTT.

In this sample, this clonotype turned up many times. This sequence joins TRBV4-3 and TRBJ1-2; no clear D gene. The CDR3 loop spans 15 amino acids. V was shortened by 5 bases and J by 0 bases, with 13 bases between the two germline ends. Per the germline V gene, CDR1 is LGHNA and CDR2 is YSLEER. CDR3 in DNA: TGCGCCAGCAGCTACCGGACGTACCCTAACTATGGCTACACCTTC. Translation gives CASSYRTYPNYGYTF.

V usage is TRBV7-8 and J usage is TRBJ2-3; 9 nucleotides agree with TRBD2. Germline CDR1 SGHVS, CDR2 FQNEAQ. The junction had 10 bases not matched to a gene; V was cut back by 3 bases and J by 6 bases. This CDR3 comprises 16 residues. CDR3 in amino acids: CASSFPGGRAYDTQYF. CDR3 bases: TGTGCCAGCAGCTTCCCCGGCGGGAGGGCCTACGATACGCAGTATTTT. Looking up the rest from reference TRBV7-8 and TRBJ2-3 gives the full variable domain: GAGVSQSPRYKVAKRGQDVALRCDPISGHVSLFWYQQALGQGPEFLTYFQNEAQLDKSGLPSDRFFAERPEGSVSTLKIQRTQQEDSAVYLCASSFPGGRAYDTQYFGPGTRLTVL.

This clonotype was observed many times. The genes are TRBV4-1 and TRBJ2-5; 11 bases agree with TRBD2. Germline CDR1 and CDR2: MGHRA and YSYEKL. V lost 2 bases, J lost 0 bases, and 8 bases stayed unmatched. The CDR3 is 18 amino acids. The chain's CDR3 is CASSQPGTSGTYQETQYF. CDR3 coding DNA: TGCGCCAGCAGCCAACCAGGGACTAGCGGAACGTACCAAGAGACCCAGTACTTC.

Ten or more counts support this clonotype. This chain links TRBV5-1 with TRBJ1-1; 7 bases fit TRBD1. CDR1 is SGHRS and CDR2 is YFSETQ in the germline V gene. The CDR3 runs 20 residues. V was pared by 0 bases and J by 1 base, with 18 bases of the junction left unmatched. CDR3 amino acids: CASSLESRDPRDSANTEAFF. The CDR3 bases are TGCGCCAGCAGCTTGGAATCAAGGGATCCAAGGGACAGTGCGAACACTGAAGCTTTCTTT. Supplemented by reference TRBV5-1 and TRBJ1-1, the full variable domain reads KAGVTQTPRYLIKTRGQQVTLSCSPISGHRSVSWYQQTPGQGLQFLFEYFSETQRNKGNFPGRFSGRQFSNSRSEMNVSTLELGDSALYLCASSLESRDPRDSANTEAFFGQGTRLTVV.

In this sample, this clonotype turned up many times. The J gene is TRBJ1-1, the V gene TRBV2; TRBD1 agrees at 7 bases. The CDR3 runs 14 residues. V lost 8 bases to trimming and J lost 1 base; unmatched junction nucleotides: 7. Per germline, CDR1 SNHLY and CDR2 FYNNEI. CDR3 nucleotide sequence: TGTGCCAGCGGGGATAGACAGGGGAACACTGAAGCTTTCTTT. Its translation is CASGDRQGNTEAFF.

This clonotype was counted at least ten times. This chain joins TRBV12-3 or TRBV12-4 and TRBJ1-4; no clear D. Between the trimmed V and J ends, which lost 6 bases and 6 bases, there was a span of 11 bases. The CDR3 contains 13 residues. The CDR3 nucleotides are TGTGCCAGCAGCAAGGAACGGGATGAAAAACTGTTTTTT. Translated: CASSKERDEKLFF.

This clonotype was seen a few times. The CDR3: CASSREGKTGANVLTF. The CDR3 bases are TGCGCCAGCAGTCGGGAGGGGAAGACCGGGGCCAACGTCCTGACTTTC. The chain is built from TRBV23-1 and TRBJ2-6; TRBD2 matches 7 bases. TRBV23-1 is identified as an open reading frame with a role that is uncertain. This CDR3 spans 16 amino acids. Unmatched junction bases numbered 7, after V lost 4 bases and J lost 4 bases.

This clonotype came up many times. V and J are TRBV11-2 and TRBJ2-5, with 11 nucleotides matching TRBD2. J gave up 7 bases and V 1 base, and 14 bases lay outside the gene matches. The CDR3 loop spans 18 amino acids. Germline CDR1 reads SGHAT; CDR2 reads FQNNGV. DNA of the CDR3: TGTGCCAGCAGCTTAGGGTTTTTAGCGGGAGGGCCCTCGGGGACCCAGTACTTC. Its protein is CASSLGFLAGGPSGTQYF.

This clonotype was detected ten times or more. V usage is TRBV29-1 and J usage is TRBJ2-7; 10 nucleotides match TRBD1. CDR1 and CDR2 from the germline V gene are SQVTM and ANQGSEA. J gave up 6 bases and V 1 base, and 3 bases lay outside the gene matches. The CDR3 contains 13 residues. The CDR3 bases are TGCAGCGTTGAAGGACGGACAGGGGGCGAGCAGTACTTC. Amino acids: CSVEGRTGGEQYF.

V gene TRBV3-1 combines with J gene TRBJ2-5, with 7 bases identical to TRBD2. CDR3 length: 16 amino acids. With V trimmed by 1 base and J by 7 bases, 12 bases remained unmatched. Per germline, CDR1 LGHDT and CDR2 YNNKEL (reference sequence). CDR3 DNA: TGTGCCAGCAGCCAAGCCCCGGGGGGAACCCTTTGGACCCAGTACTTC. Translation gives CASSQAPGGTLWTQYF.

This clonotype has ten or more counts. The chain recombines TRBV14 with TRBJ2-7, with D hard to call. There are 15 residues in the CDR3. V was pared by 1 base and J by 0 bases, with 10 bases between. The germline CDR1 and CDR2 sequences are SGHDN and FVKESK. The CDR3 sequence: CASSQAQVSSYEQYF. The CDR3 DNA is TGTGCCAGCAGCCAAGCTCAGGTGAGCTCCTACGAGCAGTACTTC.

V usage is TRBV10-3 and J usage is TRBJ1-5; D may be TRBD1 (5 bases). The ends were cut back, 6 bases at V and 3 bases at J, with 9 bases in the middle. The CDR3 spans 13 residues. Germline V gives CDR1 ENHRY, CDR2 SYGVKD. The CDR3 DNA follows: TGTGCCATCAGGAGACAGCTCAATCAGCCCCAGCATTTT. This sequence encodes CAIRRQLNQPQHF.